A single sample gave rise to the 20 T cell receptor beta chains below, sequenced in a study of T cells after yellow fever vaccination. Via MiXCR, TCRdb re-called the 5' RACE reads, giving one row per CDR3 protein. The sample has some 400,000 distinct CDR3 sequences, 6.2% seen once. The specimen comprised PBMCs, sampled 5 days after the yellow fever booster vaccination. Receptors were obtained from a man aged 30 to 45 who received the YFV17D yellow fever vaccine.

The CDR3 here is CSVAGTLNTEAFF. DNA of the CDR3: TGCAGCGTTGCTGGGACACTGAACACTGAAGCTTTCTTT. This rearrangement joins TRBV29-1 to TRBJ1-1, with TRBD1 as a possible D gene (6 bases). Germline V gene data show CDR1 as SQVTM and CDR2 as ANQGSEA. The CDR3 contains 13 residues. V shed 4 bases and J shed 0 bases, with 9 bases lying between them.

J is TRBJ2-7 and V is TRBV4-3; no definite D call. The CDR3 loop spans 13 amino acids. From germline, CDR1 is LGHNA and CDR2 YSLEER. V was trimmed by 2 bases and J by 5 bases, leaving 10 bases between them. DNA of the CDR3: TGCGCCAGCAGCCAAAGAATTCCGGACGAGCAGTACTTC. It yields the protein CASSQRIPDEQYF.

This clonotype has a handful of counts. The rearrangement links TRBV7-2 to TRBJ2-5; perhaps TRBD1 as D (5 bases). The V gene lost 4 bases and the J gene lost 6 bases, with 15 bases spanning the gap. The length of the CDR3 is 14 residues. Germline V gene sequence: CDR1 SGHTA, CDR2 FQGNSA. The CDR3 DNA follows: TGTGCCAGCAGCTGGTTTCCGGACACACAGACCCAGTACTTC. Translating it yields CASSWFPDTQTQYF. Looking up the rest from reference TRBV7-2 and TRBJ2-5 gives the full variable domain: GAGVSQSPSNKVTEKGKDVELRCDPISGHTALYWYRQSLGQGLEFLIYFQGNSAPDKSGLPSDRFSAERTGGSVSTLTIQRTQQEDSAVYLCASSWFPDTQTQYFGPGTRLLVL.

Worth noting for this clonotype: Just one base apart from a much larger clone, this may be a read error. The chain combines TRBV6-2 or TRBV6-3 with TRBJ2-3, with 11 nucleotides matching TRBD2. The length of the CDR3 is 16 residues. V shed 6 bases, J shed 2 bases, and the junction held 7 bases outside the gene matches. CDR1 MNHEY and CDR2 SVGEGT come from the germline V gene. As DNA, the CDR3 is TGTGCCAGCAGCTTATTTAGCGGGAGGGCCACAGATACGCAGTATTTT. Protein product: CASSLFSGRATDTQYF.

This clonotype occurred a few times. V gene TRBV7-6 combines with J gene TRBJ2-7; D gene ambiguous. This CDR3 spans 16 amino acids. V gave up 4 bases and J gave up 5 bases, with 21 bases separating them. Germline V CDR1 and CDR2: SGHVS, FNYEAQ. The CDR3 DNA is TGTGCCAGCAGCTCCACCCCAGCGCCCAATCCGGACGAGCAGTACTTC. It encodes CASSSTPAPNPDEQYF.

This sequence joins TRBV5-4 and TRBJ2-5; TRBD2 aligns across 7 bases. The CDR3 runs 14 residues. Germline V gives CDR1 SGHNT, CDR2 YYREEE (reference sequence). Trimming removed 3 bases from V and 6 bases from J; junction bases left unmatched: 8. The CDR3 reads CASSSAGVEKTQYF. The CDR3 DNA sequence: TGTGCCAGCAGCTCCGCGGGAGTGGAAAAGACCCAGTACTTC.

This clonotype has only a few counts. The V gene is TRBV5-1, the J gene TRBJ2-2; 16 positions match TRBD2. V shed 4 bases, J shed 4 bases, and the junction held 7 bases outside the gene matches. The CDR3 runs to 18 residues. Germline V CDR1 and CDR2: SGHRS, YFSETQ. This CDR3 is CASSRGLAGGPSTGELFF. Written as DNA, the CDR3 is TGCGCCAGCAGCCGGGGACTAGCGGGAGGGCCAAGCACCGGGGAGCTGTTTTTT. The complete variable domain, with remaining parts taken from reference TRBV5-1 and TRBJ2-2, reads KAGVTQTPRYLIKTRGQQVTLSCSPISGHRSVSWYQQTPGQGLQFLFEYFSETQRNKGNFPGRFSGRQFSNSRSEMNVSTLELGDSALYLCASSRGLAGGPSTGELFFGEGSRLTVL.

This clonotype was seen at least ten times. The V call is TRBV20-1, the J call TRBJ1-2; D might be TRBD1 (5 bases). There are 12 residues in the CDR3. Germline V gene data show CDR1 as DFQATT and CDR2 as SNEGSKA (reference sequence). CDR3 in DNA: TGCACTACTTTACCGGGACTCTCTGGCTACACCTTC. Its protein product is CTTLPGLSGYTF.

This chain links TRBV19 with TRBJ2-1; D may be TRBD2 (6 bases). From germline, CDR1 is LNHDA and CDR2 SQIVND (reference sequence). This CDR3 region has 15 residues. The V gene lost 9 bases and the J gene lost 2 bases, with 17 bases spanning the gap. The CDR3 loop is CASGIRDSPYNEQFF. Written as DNA, the CDR3 is TGTGCCAGCGGGATCCGGGACTCCCCCTACAATGAGCAGTTCTTC. Based on the CDR3 plus reference TRBV19 and TRBJ2-1, the full variable domain is DGGITQSPKYLFRKEGQNVTLSCEQNLNHDAMYWYRQDPGQGLRLIYYSQIVNDFQKGDIAEGYSVSREKKESFPLTVTSAQKNPTAFYLCASGIRDSPYNEQFFGPGTRLTVL.

This clonotype was seen a few times. For the CDR3, the DNA is TGTGCCAGCAGCCCCGACAGGGGCTGGAGCGAGCAGTACTTC. Protein: CASSPDRGWSEQYF. The J gene is TRBJ2-7, the V gene TRBV7-2, with 8 bases lining up with TRBD1. The CDR3 sequence is 14 residues long. Trimming at V came to 5 bases and at J to 6 bases, leaving 9 bases not matched to a gene. Germline lookup yields CDR1 SGHTA and CDR2 FQGNSA.

Many counts were recorded for this clonotype. The genes are TRBV5-1 and TRBJ2-7; D is ambiguous. Germline CDR1 and CDR2: SGHRS and YFSETQ. The CDR3 is 15 amino acids. V lost 0 bases and J 3 bases, leaving 13 bases between the germline ends. The CDR3 region is CASSLDAGSGYEQYF. The CDR3 DNA follows: TGCGCCAGCAGCTTGGATGCAGGTTCGGGCTACGAGCAGTACTTC.

This clonotype was counted only a few times. The chain links TRBV29-1 to TRBJ2-7, with 9 bases matching TRBD2. With V trimmed by 4 bases and J by 1 base, 14 bases remained unmatched. Germline values: CDR1 SQVTM, CDR2 ANQGSEA. This CDR3 contains 17 residues. CDR3: CSVVLRLAGRVSYEQYF. As DNA, the CDR3 is TGCAGCGTTGTACTGCGTCTAGCGGGGAGGGTTTCCTACGAGCAGTACTTC.

This clonotype showed up many times. The chain links TRBV5-1 to TRBJ2-3; 10 nucleotides align to TRBD2. Trimming took 0 bases from V and 5 from J; bases not matched to a gene: 3. CDR3 length: 15 residues. From germline, CDR1 is SGHRS and CDR2 YFSETQ. CDR3 region: CASSLALAGRDTQYF. The CDR3 nucleotides read TGCGCCAGCAGCTTGGCACTAGCGGGAAGAGATACGCAGTATTTT.

This clonotype was recorded at least ten times. This chain joins TRBV29-1 and TRBJ2-3; D uncertain. Germline-derived CDR1 and CDR2 are SQVTM and ANQGSEA. Trimming took off 4 bases at V and 6 bases at J, with 11 bases between the two ends. This CDR3 contains 12 residues. The CDR3 nucleotides are TGCAGCGTTGGCATCGGGTTCGATACGCAGTATTTT. Translating it yields CSVGIGFDTQYF.

The table lists this clonotype with a few counts. The chain recombines TRBV5-5 with TRBJ2-2; D is ambiguous. V was shortened by 4 bases and J by 0 bases, with 10 bases between the two germline ends. Germline CDR1 is SGHKS and CDR2 is YYEKEE (reference sequence). The CDR3 length is 15 residues. This CDR3 reads CASSLRDTNTGELFF. CDR3 bases: TGTGCCAGCAGCCTTAGGGATACGAACACCGGGGAGCTGTTTTTT.

This clonotype was seen a handful of times. This chain joins TRBV7-2 and TRBJ2-1; 9 nucleotides line up with TRBD2. V shed 1 base, J shed 8 bases, and the junction held 9 bases outside the gene matches. Germline loops: CDR1 SGHTA, CDR2 FQGNSA. There are 16 residues in the CDR3. Here the CDR3 reads CASSLEGLARGDEQFF. CDR3 DNA: TGTGCCAGCAGCTTAGAGGGACTAGCCCGTGGAGATGAGCAGTTCTTC.

Ten or more counts support this clonotype. This sequence joins TRBV9 and TRBJ2-5; 12 bases fit TRBD2. Germline CDR1 and CDR2: SGDLS and YYNGEE. Trimming took 1 base from V and 4 from J; bases not matched to a gene: 2. The CDR3 is made up of 15 amino acids. The CDR3 nucleotides are TGTGCCAGCAGCGTATTGGGACTAGCGGGAGAGACCCAGTACTTC. This gives the protein CASSVLGLAGETQYF.

The chain uses TRBV29-1 and TRBJ2-1, with 12 nucleotides matching TRBD2. Germline lookup yields CDR1 SQVTM and CDR2 ANQGSEA. The CDR3 spans 13 residues. The ends lost 5 bases at V and 7 bases at J; junction bases unmatched: 3. The CDR3 reads CSVRLAGENEQFF. CDR3 in DNA: TGCAGCGTTAGACTAGCGGGGGAGAATGAGCAGTTCTTC.

In this sample, this clonotype turned up a few times. This chain connects TRBV5-1 to TRBJ2-7; D gene uncertain. Germline V gene lookup returns CDR1 SGHRS and CDR2 YFSETQ. Trimming took off 1 base at V and 0 bases at J, with 11 bases between the two ends. There are 15 residues in the CDR3. This chain's CDR3 is CASSLSLSSSYEQYF. CDR3 DNA sequence: TGCGCCAGCAGCTTGTCTCTCTCGAGCTCCTACGAGCAGTACTTC.

This clonotype was counted at least ten times. The chain carries TRBV11-1 and TRBJ1-5; TRBD1 agrees at 9 bases. The CDR3 consists of 15 residues. Per germline, CDR1 SGHAT and CDR2 FQDESV (reference sequence). After removal of 4 bases from V and 4 bases from J, the junction contained 5 bases not matched to a gene. The CDR3 here is CASSSGTGRNQPQHF. CDR3 DNA sequence: TGTGCCAGCAGCTCGGGGACAGGGAGAAATCAGCCCCAGCATTTT.